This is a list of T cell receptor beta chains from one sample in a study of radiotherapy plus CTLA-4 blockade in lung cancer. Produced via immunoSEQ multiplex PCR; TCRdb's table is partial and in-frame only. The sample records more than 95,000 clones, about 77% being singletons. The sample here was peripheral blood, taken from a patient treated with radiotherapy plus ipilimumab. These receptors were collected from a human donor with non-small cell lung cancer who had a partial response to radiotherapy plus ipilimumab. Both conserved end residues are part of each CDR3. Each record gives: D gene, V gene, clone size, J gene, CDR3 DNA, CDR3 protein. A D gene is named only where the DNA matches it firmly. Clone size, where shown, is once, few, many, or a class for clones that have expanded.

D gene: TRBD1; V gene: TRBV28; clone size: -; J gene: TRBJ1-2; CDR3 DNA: TGTGCCAGCATTGACAGGGCGGACAACTATGGCTACACCTTC; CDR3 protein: CASIDRADNYGYTF
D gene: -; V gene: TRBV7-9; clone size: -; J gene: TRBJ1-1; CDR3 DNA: TGTGCCAGCAGCTTAGGGGACCGACAGGCCGAAGCTTTCTTT; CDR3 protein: CASSLGDRQAEAFF
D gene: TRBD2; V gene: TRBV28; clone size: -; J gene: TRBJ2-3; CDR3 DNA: TGTGCCAGCAGTTTACCCCAACTAGCGGGATTCACAGATACGCAGTATTTT; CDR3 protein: CASSLPQLAGFTDTQYF
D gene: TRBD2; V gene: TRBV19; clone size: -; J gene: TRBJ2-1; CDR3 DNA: TGTGCCAGTAGTATCGGACTAGCGGGAGTTTACAATGAGCAGTTCTTC; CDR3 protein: CASSIGLAGVYNEQFF
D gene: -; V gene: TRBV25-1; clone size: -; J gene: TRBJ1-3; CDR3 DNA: TGTGCCAGCAGTGAAGCAGGGTTTGCTGGAAACACCATATATTTT; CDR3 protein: CASSEAGFAGNTIYF
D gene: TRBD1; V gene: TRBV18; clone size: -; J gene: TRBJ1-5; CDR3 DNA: TGTGCCAGCTCACCTACAGGGGAAGGACAGCCCCAGCATTTT; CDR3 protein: CASSPTGEGQPQHF
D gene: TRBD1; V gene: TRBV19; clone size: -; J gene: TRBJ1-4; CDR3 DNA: TGTGCCAGTAAAAGACAGGGGGCGGAGCCGATCGAAAAACTGTTTTTT; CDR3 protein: CASKRQGAEPIEKLFF
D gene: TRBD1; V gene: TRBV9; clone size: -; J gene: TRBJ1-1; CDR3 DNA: TGTGCCAGCAGCACGACAGGGCCTTTCTTCACCGAAGCTTTCTTT; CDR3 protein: CASSTTGPFFTEAFF
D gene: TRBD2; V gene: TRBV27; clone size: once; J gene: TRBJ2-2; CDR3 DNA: TGTGCCAGCAGTAAACTAGCGGGAACCGGGGAGCTGTTTTTT; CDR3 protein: CASSKLAGTGELFF
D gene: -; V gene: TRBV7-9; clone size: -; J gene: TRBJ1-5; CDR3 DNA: TGTGCCAGCAGCCAAAAAGGGGGACGTCAGCCCCGGCATTTT; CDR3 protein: CASSQKGGRQPRHF
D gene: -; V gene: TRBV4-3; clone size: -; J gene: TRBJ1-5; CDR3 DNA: TGCGCCAGCAGCCAAGAAGGATCCACTATCAATCAGCCCCAGCATTTT; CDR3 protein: CASSQEGSTINQPQHF
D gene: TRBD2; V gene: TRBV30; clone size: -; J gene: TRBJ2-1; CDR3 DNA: TGTGCCTGGAGTGGACTAGCGGGAGCCAACAATGAGCAGTTCTTC; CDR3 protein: CAWSGLAGANNEQFF
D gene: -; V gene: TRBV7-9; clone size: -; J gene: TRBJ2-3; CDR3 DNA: TGTGCCAGCAGCTTGAGTTTAAGCACAGATACGCAGTATTTT; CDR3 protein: CASSLSLSTDTQYF
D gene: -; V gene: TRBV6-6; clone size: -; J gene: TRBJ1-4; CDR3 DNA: TGTGCCAGCAGTTACTCGCCTGAGCCAACTAATGAAAAACTGTTTTTT; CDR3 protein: CASSYSPEPTNEKLFF
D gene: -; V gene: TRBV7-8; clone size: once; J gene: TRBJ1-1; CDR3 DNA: TGTGCCAGCCGAGGGGACTTGAACACTGAAGCTTTCTTT; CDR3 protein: CASRGDLNTEAFF
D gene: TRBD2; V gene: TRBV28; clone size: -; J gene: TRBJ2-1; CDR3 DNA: TGTGCCAGCAGTACCGGGACTAGCCGATCTAATGAGCAGTTCTTC; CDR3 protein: CASSTGTSRSNEQFF
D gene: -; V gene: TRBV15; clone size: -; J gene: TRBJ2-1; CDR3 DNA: TGTGCCACCAGCAGAGAAGCCGGGCTAGCTGAGCAGTTCTTC; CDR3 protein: CATSREAGLAEQFF